The 26 T cell receptor beta chains in this list originate from one sample, sequenced in a study of blood T cell repertoires in COVID-19. The table came from immunoSEQ multiplex PCR; TCRdb's copy has only in-frame clones and leaves some out. The profile covers more than 75,000 clones, with around 88% appearing a single time and about 8% taken by the ten largest. Sequenced input: peripheral blood. The receptors come from a woman aged 70-85 years with acute or convalescent COVID-19.

The rearrangement uses TRBV19 and TRBJ1-2; a weak D match, TRBD1 (5 bases). The germline V and J ends were trimmed by 6 bases and 8 bases, with 19 bases remaining between them. Germline V gene sequence: CDR1 LNHDA, CDR2 SQIVND (reference sequence). The CDR3 is 14 residues long. The CDR3 bases are TGTGCCAGTAGCAGACAGTGGCCTCCTGAAGGCTACACCTTC. It is translated as CASSRQWPPEGYTF.

The chain joins TRBV11-2 to TRBJ1-1, with a possible D match to TRBD1 (5 bases). Trimming stripped 0 bases from V and 2 bases from J, with 7 bases between. The CDR3 contains 14 residues. In germline, CDR1 is SGHAT, CDR2 FQNNGV. The DNA for the CDR3 is TGTGCCAGCAGCTTAGATCAGGGTAACACTGAAGCTTTCTTT. Translation gives CASSLDQGNTEAFF.

The chain uses TRBV30 and TRBJ1-5, with D possibly being TRBD1 (6 bases). This CDR3 has 17 amino acids. Germline values: CDR1 GTSNPN, CDR2 SVGIG (reference sequence). Trimming took off 0 bases at V and 0 bases at J, with 15 bases between the two ends. The CDR3 loop is CAWSVRGGRHSNQPQHF. Here the CDR3 DNA reads TGTGCCTGGAGTGTACGGGGGGGCCGCCATAGCAATCAGCCCCAGCATTTT.

The chain links TRBV5-1 to TRBJ1-2; possibly TRBD1 for D (6 bases). The CDR3 is 14 residues long. Germline CDR1 SGHRS, CDR2 YFSETQ. The V and J ends lost 2 bases and 4 bases respectively, with 12 bases between them. For the CDR3, the DNA is TGCGCCAGCAGCTTACAGGGCCTAGGCTATGGCTACACCTTC. Encoded protein: CASSLQGLGYGYTF.

The sample holds one count of this clone. The genes are TRBV4-1 and TRBJ1-3; D is perhaps TRBD1 (6 bases). V lost 1 base and J 0 bases, leaving 13 bases between the germline ends. Germline V gene sequence: CDR1 MGHRA, CDR2 YSYEKL. This CDR3 region has 17 residues. The CDR3 DNA reads TGCGCCAGCAGCCAAGTTATACAGGGTTACTCTGGAAACACCATATATTTT. It is translated as CASSQVIQGYSGNTIYF.

The gene calls are TRBV19 and TRBJ2-1; possibly TRBD2 for D (7 bases). Germline V lookup: CDR1 LNHDA, CDR2 SQIVND (reference sequence). Trimming took 5 bases from V and 2 from J, leaving 16 bases between them. The CDR3 spans 16 residues. CDR3 region: CASSSRGGVAYNEQFF. The DNA of the CDR3 is TGTGCCAGTAGTTCAAGGGGGGGAGTCGCCTACAATGAGCAGTTCTTC.

V usage is TRBV6-5 and J usage is TRBJ1-6; unclear D gene. The ends were cut back, 7 bases at V and 7 bases at J, with 11 bases in the middle. This CDR3 comprises 13 residues. Per the germline V gene, CDR1 is MNHEY and CDR2 is SVGAGI. CDR3 sequence: CASKVQSNSPLHF. DNA of the CDR3: TGTGCCAGCAAGGTACAGTCGAATTCACCCCTCCACTTT.

The chain joins TRBV5-6 to TRBJ1-2, with D unclear. The CDR3 is made up of 12 amino acids. With 5 bases removed from V and 2 bases from J, the gap between germline ends came to 7 bases. The germline CDR1 and CDR2 sequences are SGHDT and YYEEEE. This chain's CDR3 is CASRAANYGYTF. CDR3 in DNA: TGTGCCAGCAGGGCTGCAAACTATGGCTACACCTTC.

The V and J genes are TRBV19 and TRBJ1-5; D might be TRBD1 (5 bases). This CDR3 contains 17 residues. With 5 bases removed from V and 0 bases from J, the gap between germline ends came to 17 bases. The germline gives CDR1 LNHDA, CDR2 SQIVND (reference sequence). The CDR3 sequence is CASSLLVVTVSNQPQHF. The CDR3 nucleotides read TGTGCCAGTAGTCTGTTGGTTGTGACAGTTAGCAATCAGCCCCAGCATTTT. The full variable domain, with the rest looked up from reference TRBV19 and TRBJ1-5, is DGGITQSPKYLFRKEGQNVTLSCEQNLNHDAMYWYRQDPGQGLRLIYYSQIVNDFQKGDIAEGYSVSREKKESFPLTVTSAQKNPTAFYLCASSLLVVTVSNQPQHFGDGTRLSIL.

This clone appeared once. The rearrangement joins TRBV5-4 to TRBJ1-6, with 8 positions matching TRBD1. The CDR3 is made up of 14 amino acids. The germline V gene encodes CDR1 SGHNT and CDR2 YYREEE (reference sequence). V lost 7 bases and J lost 4; bases outside the gene matches: 4. The CDR3 region is CASSRDRYNSPLHF. The CDR3 DNA reads as TGTGCCAGCTCCCGGGACAGGTATAATTCACCCCTCCACTTT.

The J gene is TRBJ1-6, the V gene TRBV7-9; 9 bases are shared with TRBD1. The CDR3 loop spans 14 amino acids. V lost 5 bases and J lost 9; bases outside the gene matches: 5. Germline V lookup: CDR1 SEHNR, CDR2 FQNEAQ (reference sequence). The CDR3 coding sequence is TGTGCCAGCAGCCCGGGACAGGGTAGTTCACCCCTCCACTTT. Its translation: CASSPGQGSSPLHF.

This clone has a single count. This chain uses TRBV27 with TRBJ1-2, with D maybe TRBD1 (6 bases). The ends were cut back, 6 bases at V and 4 bases at J, with 15 bases in the middle. This CDR3 is built from 14 residues. Germline CDR1 MNHEY, CDR2 SMNVEV (reference sequence). The CDR3: CASRQTGRPYGYTF. The CDR3 DNA follows: TGTGCCAGCAGACAGACAGGTCGCCCCTATGGCTACACCTTC.

V usage is TRBV28 and J usage is TRBJ1-3; 7 bases agree with TRBD1. The germline V gene has CDR1 MDHEN and CDR2 SYDVKM. V trimming: 2 bases; J trimming: 4 bases; junction bases outside the gene matches: 2. The CDR3 extends over 14 amino acids. Here the CDR3 DNA reads TGTGCCAGCAGTTTAGGGACAGCGGGAAACACCATATATTTT. It yields the protein CASSLGTAGNTIYF.

V usage is TRBV7-2 and J usage is TRBJ2-1; D call uncertain. Germline assignment: CDR1 SGHTA and CDR2 FQGNSA. The CDR3 is 14 amino acids. Trimming cost V 7 bases and J 2 bases, with 12 bases left between them. CDR3 coding DNA: TGTGCCAGCACTCTAAGTCAGGCCTACAATGAGCAGTTCTTC. Its translation: CASTLSQAYNEQFF.

V and J are TRBV7-3 and TRBJ2-6, with 9 bases aligning to TRBD1. The CDR3 has 17 residues. After removal of 6 bases from V and 1 base from J, the junction contained 7 bases not matched to a gene. Germline-derived CDR1 and CDR2 are SGHTA and FQGTGA. The CDR3 spells CASRPDRGPSGANVLTF. Here the CDR3 DNA reads TGTGCCAGCAGGCCGGACAGGGGTCCTTCTGGGGCCAACGTCCTGACTTTC. The variable domain in full, completed from reference TRBV7-3 and TRBJ2-6, reads GAGVSQTPSNKVTEKGKYVELRCDPISGHTALYWYRQSLGQGPEFLIYFQGTGAADDSGLPNDRFFAVRPEGSVSTLKIQRTERGDSAVYLCASRPDRGPSGANVLTFGAGSRLTVL.

This rearrangement joins TRBV19 to TRBJ1-2; no definite D call. The CDR3 runs to 13 residues. With 5 bases removed from V and 4 bases from J, the gap between germline ends came to 11 bases. The germline gives CDR1 LNHDA, CDR2 SQIVND (reference sequence). CDR3 sequence: CASSQQSFYGYTF. DNA for the CDR3: TGTGCCAGTAGTCAACAGTCCTTCTATGGCTACACCTTC.

The CDR3 coding sequence is TGTGCCAGCAGCGCAGGGGGCTCGGGGGCCAACGTCCTGACTTTC. It translates to CASSAGGSGANVLTF. This chain joins TRBV3-1 (or the pseudogene TRBV3-2) and TRBJ2-6, with 8 bases aligning to TRBD1. The CDR3 is made up of 15 amino acids. Germline V gene sequence: CDR1 LGHDT, CDR2 YNNKEL (reference sequence). V was pared by 5 bases and J by 4 bases, with 4 bases of the junction left unmatched.

DNA of the CDR3: TGTGCCAGCAGCTTAGCCCAGGGGCCCGCAGATACGCAGTATTTT. This encodes CASSLAQGPADTQYF. The rearrangement links TRBV7-3 to TRBJ2-3; possibly TRBD1 for D (6 bases). Trimming shortened V by 2 bases and J by 4 bases, and 13 bases separated the two germline ends. Germline CDR1 is SGHTA and CDR2 is FQGTGA. There are 15 residues in the CDR3.

The chain employs TRBV9 and TRBJ2-5; D is possibly TRBD2 (5 bases). The CDR3 loop spans 13 amino acids. Trimming shortened V by 1 base and J by 2 bases, and 6 bases separated the two germline ends. Germline CDR1 is SGDLS and CDR2 is YYNGEE. The CDR3 here is CASSVSGQETQYF. CDR3 DNA: TGTGCCAGCAGCGTATCGGGACAAGAGACCCAGTACTTC.

This clone was counted a few times. The genes are TRBV15 and TRBJ1-5, with D possibly being TRBD1 (6 bases). Germline V lookup: CDR1 LNHNV, CDR2 YYDKDF (reference sequence). V dropped 4 bases and J dropped 8 bases, with 12 bases sitting between them. The CDR3 is 13 amino acids. The CDR3 nucleotides read TGTGCCACCAGCACTGACAGGCTCAAGCCCCAGCATTTT. Protein sequence: CATSTDRLKPQHF.

This chain joins TRBV9 and TRBJ2-7; weak D call: TRBD2 (5 bases). Germline assignment: CDR1 SGDLS and CDR2 YYNGEE. This CDR3 is 14 amino acids long. V was shortened by 2 bases and J by 6 bases, with 15 bases between the two germline ends. This CDR3 reads CASSVRLLTTEQYF. The CDR3 DNA follows: TGTGCCAGCAGCGTCAGACTACTGACTACCGAGCAGTACTTC.

This sequence joins TRBV5-4 and TRBJ2-2, with 11 bases that match TRBD2. The CDR3 runs 19 residues. Germline-derived CDR1 and CDR2 are SGHNT and YYREEE (reference sequence). The V gene end was trimmed by 2 bases and the J gene end by 1 base; junction bases not matched to a gene: 10. CDR3 loop: CASSFPRPGLAVNTGELFF. The CDR3 nucleotides are TGTGCCAGCAGCTTCCCAAGGCCGGGACTAGCGGTGAACACCGGGGAGCTGTTTTTT.

About this clone: At one of its ends the junction is not consistent with the germline gene, which may arise from a read error. The chain carries TRBV16 and TRBJ2-7, with a tentative D call TRBD1 (6 bases). The CDR3 is 13 amino acids. Per the germline V gene, CDR1 is KGHSY and CDR2 is FQNENV. The CDR3: CASSQSETGLPGF. The CDR3 bases are TGTGCCAGCAGCCAATCGGAGACAGGTCTCCCCGGCTTC.

This clone was seen a single time. The chain employs TRBV4-1 and TRBJ2-1, with a weak D call TRBD2 (6 bases). The V end lost 2 bases, the J end lost 0 bases, and 14 bases lay between the germline ends. The CDR3 is made up of 17 amino acids. Germline assignment: CDR1 MGHRA and CDR2 YSYEKL. Written as DNA, the CDR3 is TGCGCCAGCAGCCAAACCGCGACTAGGAGCTCCTACAATGAGCAGTTCTTC. Amino acids: CASSQTATRSSYNEQFF.

This chain uses TRBV30 with TRBJ2-2, with 10 bases aligning to TRBD1. With 1 base clipped from V and 3 bases from J, the junction kept 2 bases outside the gene matches. Germline V gene lookup returns CDR1 GTSNPN and CDR2 SVGIG (reference sequence). The CDR3 is 15 amino acids. In nucleotides, the CDR3 is TGTGCCTGGAGTGAGACAGGGGGCTACACCGGGGAGCTGTTTTTT. Translating it yields CAWSETGGYTGELFF.

The genes are TRBV2 and TRBJ2-1; TRBD2 agrees at 10 bases. In germline, CDR1 is SNHLY, CDR2 FYNNEI. V gave up 6 bases and J gave up 6 bases; unmatched junction bases: 8. The CDR3 contains 15 residues. The CDR3 loop is CASSRASGSSNEQFF. In DNA form, the CDR3 reads TGTGCCAGCAGCCGAGCTAGCGGGAGTAGCAATGAGCAGTTCTTC. The variable domain in full, with the rest retrieved from reference TRBV2 and TRBJ2-1, is EPEVTQTPSHQVTQMGQEVILRCVPISNHLYFYWYRQILGQKVEFLVSFYNNEISEKSEIFDDQFSVERPDGSNFTLKIRSTKLEDSAMYFCASSRASGSSNEQFFGPGTRLTVL.